A single TCR beta chain is shown here with its context. The antigen is unknown. The data stem from a study of CD8 T cells in Susac syndrome. The authors sequenced TCR beta from blood CD8+ and CD4+ T cells. The diagnostic criteria for definite or probable disease, as recently defined, were met by the patients with Susac syndrome. RNA amounts of roughly 0.45 to 1 ug underwent reverse transcription with random hexamers. With immunoSEQ multiplex PCR, TCR beta CDR3 was amplified across 54 Vbeta and 13 Jbeta. TCRdb re-called the immunoSEQ multiplex PCR reads with MiXCR, one entry per CDR3 protein. The sample holds under 200,000 distinct CDR3 sequences, roughly 94% seen once. The ends were cut back, 1 base at V and 7 bases at J, with 14 bases in the middle. The CDR3 is 15 amino acids. The germline V gene encodes CDR1 LGHNA and CDR2 YNFKEQ. General study results and limits: The CD4+ T cell repertoires, which came from Susac syndrome patients, showed no sign of clonal expansion.

Sequences were obtained from CD4+ T cells from PBMCs. This sequence joins TRBV4-2 and TRBJ1-3, with D tentatively TRBD1 (5 bases). This clonotype was obtained from a human donor with Susac syndrome. Written as DNA, the CDR3 is TGTGCCAGCAGCCAAGTAGCGGGGGAATCCAACACCATATATTTT. Its protein is CASSQVAGESNTIYF.